The T cell receptor beta chain described here comes from a study of T cells in Graves' hyperthyroidism and ophthalmopathy. CDR3 length: 15 amino acids. V was trimmed by 2 bases and J by 4 bases, leaving 11 bases between them. Per germline, CDR1 WSHSY and CDR2 SAAADI. Each person with ophthalmopathy scored at least 3 on the Clinical Activity Score, reached NOSPECS grade 4 or higher, and had been ill under 3 months. The TCR beta CDR3 regions underwent amplification using RNA transcripts as the source. The primer set for the first-round RT-PCR of the TCR CDR3 was HTBI. MiXCR, run by TCRdb on the multiplex PCR reads, gives a single entry per CDR3 protein. The data contain nearly 250,000 distinct CDR3 sequences, around 24% of them singletons.

Source material: blood. J is TRBJ2-2 and V is TRBV10-2; maybe TRBD1 (6 bases). This clonotype originated in a middle-aged woman with Graves' ophthalmopathy. The CDR3 DNA reads TGCGCCAGCAGTGAGATACAGGGCATCACCGGGGAGCTGTTTTTT. As protein: CASSEIQGITGELFF.